This T cell receptor (beta chain) was retrieved from a study of T cells after yellow fever vaccination. This clonotype was counted only a few times. Its antigen is undetermined. TCRdb reanalysed the 5' RACE reads using MiXCR and keeps one entry per CDR3 protein. The sample comprises 250,000 to 400,000 distinct CDR3 sequences, approximately 4% of which are singletons, and around 23% rests with the top ten. General observations from the study: Within FACS-sorted repertoires, abundant clonotypes contaminating from the bulk population could be present. Although most clonotypes did not, a small share appeared in both CD4 and CD8 compartments. Reappearance after the booster was observed for most primary-vaccination clones (roughly 97% CD4, roughly 90% CD8).

CDR3 length: 13 residues. V gave up 4 bases and J gave up 4 bases, with 9 bases separating them. CDR1 and CDR2 from the germline V gene are LNHDA and SQIVND (reference sequence). Material: PBMCs, obtained 5 days after the yellow fever booster vaccination. The V call is TRBV19, the J call TRBJ2-3, with no clear D. The origin of this receptor is a man younger than 30 who received the YFV17D yellow fever vaccine. The CDR3 here is CASSNTLADTQYF. In DNA form, the CDR3 reads TGTGCCAGTAGTAACACATTGGCAGATACGCAGTATTTT.